This paragraph covers one T cell receptor beta chain sequence. The sample originates from a study of blood T cell repertoires in COVID-19. Study-level information: Samples of COVID-19 (acute and convalescent) were obtained from the United States, Italy and Spain.

Per the authors' pipeline: For nucleated cells, counts were estimated from reference gene primer amplification. Libraries were prepared by immunoSEQ multiplex PCR; TCRdb keeps only in-frame clonotypes and omits some of them. That table gives V, J and clone size, and the DNA gave D and trimming. The sample holds approximately 140,000 clones, around three quarters seen once. The CDR3 spans 16 residues. V lost 7 bases to trimming and J lost 5 bases; unmatched junction nucleotides: 14. Germline V gene sequence: CDR1 MNHEY, CDR2 SMNVEV (reference sequence). The V call is TRBV27, the J call TRBJ2-5; 9 bases map to TRBD2. The source of this sequence is a man in his 60s with acute or convalescent COVID-19. Source material: peripheral blood. CDR3 amino acids: CASTQRGLAGKETQYF. CDR3 sequence (DNA): TGTGCCAGCACCCAGAGAGGGCTAGCGGGAAAGGAGACCCAGTACTTC.